The 7 T cell receptor beta chains reported below all come from one sample, sequenced in a study of CD8 T cells in ankylosing spondylitis. TCRdb re-derived calls from the 5' RACE reads in MiXCR, one entry per CDR3 protein. The data contain 150,000 to 200,000 distinct CDR3 sequences, roughly 30% of them singletons. Sequences were obtained from synovial fluid, either unsorted or a sorted T cell fraction (not recorded which). These receptors came from a male donor with ankylosing spondylitis.

The rearrangement links TRBV28 to TRBJ2-2; D possibly corresponds to TRBD1 (6 bases). Germline V gene lookup returns CDR1 MDHEN and CDR2 SYDVKM. CDR3 size: 17 residues. Trimming took 4 bases from V and 1 from J, leaving 16 bases between them. CDR3 loop: CASSSGQTFLNTGELFF. The DNA for the CDR3 is TGTGCCAGCAGTTCCGGACAGACCTTCTTGAACACCGGGGAGCTGTTTTTT. The whole variable domain, remainder taken from reference TRBV28 and TRBJ2-2, is DVKVTQSSRYLVKRTGEKVFLECVQDMDHENMFWYRQDPGLGLRLIYFSYDVKMKEKGDIPEGYSVSREKKERFSLILESASTNQTSMYLCASSSGQTFLNTGELFFGEGSRLTVL.

The chain uses TRBV20-1 and TRBJ1-5; D is unresolved. The CDR3 loop spans 14 amino acids. V lost 6 bases to trimming and J lost 1 base, with 13 bases between them. Germline lookup yields CDR1 DFQATT and CDR2 SNEGSKA (reference sequence). The CDR3 DNA reads as TGCAGTGCCCTCAGTGGAGTCAGCAATCAGCCCCAGCATTTT. It yields the protein CSALSGVSNQPQHF.

The chain links TRBV6-2 or TRBV6-3 to TRBJ2-1, with 14 bases fitting TRBD2. This CDR3 has 18 amino acids. Germline CDR1 and CDR2: MNHEY and SVGEGT. V shed 6 bases, J shed 0 bases, and the junction held 7 bases outside the gene matches. The CDR3 sequence is CASRSPGLAGASYNEQFF. CDR3 coding DNA: TGTGCCAGCAGATCTCCGGGACTAGCGGGGGCCTCCTACAATGAGCAGTTCTTC.

This clonotype was found a few times. J is TRBJ2-7 and V is TRBV4-2; TRBD1 matches 7 bases. V trimming: 0 bases; J trimming: 4 bases; junction bases outside the gene matches: 6. This CDR3 has 15 residues. Germline V lookup: CDR1 LGHNA, CDR2 YNFKEQ. CDR3 protein: CASSQDKGAWYEQYF. The CDR3 DNA follows: TGTGCCAGCAGCCAAGATAAGGGGGCTTGGTACGAGCAGTACTTC.

This clonotype was seen many times. V usage is TRBV6-1 and J usage is TRBJ2-5, with 9 bases identical to TRBD2. Trimming at V came to 6 bases and at J to 2 bases, leaving 4 bases not matched to a gene. Germline V gene lookup returns CDR1 MNHNS and CDR2 SASEGT. The CDR3 sequence is 14 residues long. The CDR3 protein is CASRGLAAQETQYF. The CDR3 region has the DNA TGTGCCAGCAGGGGACTAGCTGCGCAAGAGACCCAGTACTTC.

V and J are TRBV2 and TRBJ2-1, with 9 bases aligning to TRBD2. There are 12 residues in the CDR3. J lost 10 bases, V lost 4 bases, and 2 bases had no gene match. CDR1 and CDR2 from the germline V gene are SNHLY and FYNNEI. The CDR3 region has the DNA TGTGCCAGCAGTGTAACTAGCGGGGAGCAGTTCTTC. It translates to CASSVTSGEQFF.

This clonotype was counted a few times. The rearrangement links TRBV6-1 to TRBJ2-3; 11 nucleotides line up with TRBD2. The CDR3 loop spans 14 amino acids. The junction had 1 base not matched to a gene; V was cut back by 4 bases and J by 4 bases. Per germline, CDR1 MNHNS and CDR2 SASEGT. CDR3 coding DNA: TGTGCCAGCAGTGGACTAGCGGGGTCAGATACGCAGTATTTT. Protein sequence: CASSGLAGSDTQYF.